The clone carrying this TCR beta chain was seen repeatedly, ten times or more. As yet, its antigen is unknown. Both iRepertoire HTBI primers and Arm-PCR of CDR3 regions were used to build the TCR beta libraries. TCRdb itself ran the multiplex PCR reads through MiXCR, one entry per CDR3 protein. The table includes 200,000 to 250,000 distinct CDR3 sequences, around 17% detected once. This sample was taken from a study of regulatory T cells in long-lasting Graves disease. Regarding the study as a whole: The small sample size may have reduced accuracy. Compared with new cases, persistent Graves' patients showed reduced TCR diversity.

Time point defined: newly diagnosed GD, antithyroid drugs for less than 3 months. Isolated PBMC RNA provided the starting material for the TCR library. CDR1 is MDHEN, CDR2 SYDVKM, per germline. Losses at the gene ends were 2 bases for V and 14 bases for J; bases not matched to a gene: 5. The CDR3 has 13 amino acids. This TCR came from a female donor with Graves disease. The rearrangement uses TRBV28 and TRBJ1-6; 8 nucleotides align to TRBD1. This specimen was peripheral blood mononuclear cells (PBMCs), taken at new diagnosis, from a patient treated with antithyroid drugs. This CDR3 is CASSLSGQGSLHF. Written as DNA, the CDR3 is TGTGCCAGCAGTTTAAGTGGACAGGGATCCCTCCACTTT.